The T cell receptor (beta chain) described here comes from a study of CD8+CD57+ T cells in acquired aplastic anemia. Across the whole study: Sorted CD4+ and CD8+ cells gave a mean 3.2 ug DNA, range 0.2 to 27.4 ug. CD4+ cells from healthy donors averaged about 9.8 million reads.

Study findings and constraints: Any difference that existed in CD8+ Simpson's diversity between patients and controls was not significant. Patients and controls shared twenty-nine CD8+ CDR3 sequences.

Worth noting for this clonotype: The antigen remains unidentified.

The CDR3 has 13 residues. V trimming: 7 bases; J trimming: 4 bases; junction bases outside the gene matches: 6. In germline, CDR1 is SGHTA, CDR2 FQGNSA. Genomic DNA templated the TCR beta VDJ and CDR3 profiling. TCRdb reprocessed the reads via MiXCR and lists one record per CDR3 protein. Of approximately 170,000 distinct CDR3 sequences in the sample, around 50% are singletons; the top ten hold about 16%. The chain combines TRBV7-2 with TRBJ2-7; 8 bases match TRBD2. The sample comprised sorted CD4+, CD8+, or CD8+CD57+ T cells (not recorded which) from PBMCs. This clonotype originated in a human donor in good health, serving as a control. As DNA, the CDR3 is TGTGCCAGCACTAGCGGGCCCGGTTACGAGCAGTACTTC. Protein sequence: CASTSGPGYEQYF. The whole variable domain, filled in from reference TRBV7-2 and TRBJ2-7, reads GAGVSQSPSNKVTEKGKDVELRCDPISGHTALYWYRQSLGQGLEFLIYFQGNSAPDKSGLPSDRFSAERTGGSVSTLTIQRTQQEDSAVYLCASTSGPGYEQYFGPGTRLTVT.